This T cell receptor (beta chain) was recovered during a study of blood T cell repertoires in COVID-19. TCRdb's table, derived via immunoSEQ multiplex PCR, lists solely in-frame clones and lacks some. In the table there are just over 250,000 clones, less than 90% of which are singletons. Trimming shortened V by 2 bases and J by 2 bases, and 18 bases separated the two germline ends. The CDR3 runs 17 residues. In germline, CDR1 is SGHVS, CDR2 FNYEAQ. The sequence derives from a man in his fifties or sixties who had recovered from COVID-19. The chain combines TRBV7-6 with TRBJ2-5, with D tentatively TRBD2 (6 bases). The sequencing input was peripheral blood. The CDR3 DNA follows: TGTGCCAGCAGCTTACGGAGGGCGGGGCTAATTCAAGAGACCCAGTACTTC. Translating gives CASSLRRAGLIQETQYF. Complete variable domain (other parts from reference TRBV7-6 and TRBJ2-5): GAGVSQSPRYKVTKRGQDVALRCDPISGHVSLYWYRQALGQGPEFLTYFNYEAQQDKSGLPNDRFSAERPEGSISTLTIQRTEQRDSAMYRCASSLRRAGLIQETQYFGPGTRLLVL.